This T cell receptor beta chain was identified during a study of blood T cell repertoires in COVID-19 (TCRdb year 2020). Regarding the research as a whole: Samples from collaborators originated in the United States, Italy and Spain and spanned both the acute and convalescent phases of COVID-19. The samples were drawn from the first 160 participants of the ongoing ImmuneRACE study and from under 1,500 subjects provided by 6 global collaborators. The prospective study material was composed of cDNA or gDNA derived from T cells, B-cell-depleted T cells, or PBMCs. A freely available public database, intended as a resource for researchers studying the immune response to SARS-CoV-2, is where the repertoires were released. A de-identified subject ID, COVID-19 status, age in years and sex were almost always included in the sample metadata. Subjects who had been exposed to COVID-19, were actively infected with it, or had recovered from it provided the deeply sampled blood TCRbeta repertoires that made up the dataset. Where available, HLA class I and class II types were taken from metadata supplied by the sample provider and were not determined by assay-based typing.

According to the germline V gene, CDR1 reads SGHTA and CDR2 reads FQGNSA. The CDR3 covers 13 residues, taking in both the cysteine and the phenylalanine. The CDR3 DNA has 39 bases and is translated from base 1. Cut back by 5 bases and 1 base, the V and J ends lie 6 bases apart. The collaborating institutions used their own protocols to collect whole blood in K2EDTA tubes. Collaborator samples were shipped for TCRbeta analysis as frozen whole blood, isolated PBMCs, or DNA extracted from either sample type. Broader findings and caveats from the paper: The quantity of clinical and demographic metadata differed by source and by participant and was supplied without curation.

Worth noting for this clone: It lacks a known antigen. No much larger clone exists at a distance of one base, and base qualities are not known.

TCRbeta CDR3 regions were amplified from genomic DNA by means of the immunoSEQ Assay, a bias-controlled multiplex PCR. Regarding the original processing steps: Nucleated cell counts per sample were estimated from amplification of reference gene primers within the assay. To quantify the absolute abundance of each unique TCRbeta CDR3 rearrangement, sequence reads were collapsed and filtered. Productive Simpson clonality was computed per sample as the square root of Simpson's diversity index over productive rearrangements. This immuneACCESS table, as held by TCRdb, lists in-frame sequences with V and J called but not all clones. Of the missing ones, under half trace to an unresolved V gene in checked studies; the others have no known cause. Clonal size and the V and J genes are those of that table, whereas D and trimming came from the DNA. Present in this sample are about 190,000 clones, roughly four fifths of which were seen just once. About 6% of the sample rests with the top ten.

The sample comprised peripheral blood. The V and J genes are TRBV7-2 and TRBJ1-5, and perhaps TRBD1 as D gene, on 5 matching bases. The clonotype was recovered from a middle-aged woman with acute or convalescent COVID-19. The CDR3 loop reads CASSPGSNQPQHF. The nucleotide sequence reads as follows: TGTGCCAGCAGCCCAGGGAGCAATCAGCCCCAGCATTTT.